This T cell receptor beta chain is drawn from a study of shared clonotypes between healthy human individuals. Study overall: The donors, two women and three men, were aged 18 to 49. CD4 naive cells filled three plates per donor, CD4 memory three, CD8 naive two and CD8 memory one.

A CD45RA+ naive subset and a CD45RA-negative memory subset were split from CD4+ cells. The data were produced by immunoSEQ multiplex PCR, yet TCRdb's version contains in-frame clones alone and is incomplete. This table has approximately 530,000 clones, around 95% appearing once. The specimen was naive CD4+ T cells sorted from blood. As to subset: CD45RA+ positively selected. This clonotype was sampled from a woman aged 30 to 39 in good health.

CDR3 bases: TGTGCCAGCAGCTACGGACAGAATATGATGAACACTGAAGCTTTCTTT. Its protein product is CASSYGQNMMNTEAFF. J is TRBJ1-1 and V is TRBV5-4; D may be TRBD1 (6 bases). The V end was cut by 3 bases, the J end by 0 bases, with 15 bases between. The CDR3 has 16 residues. Looked up from germline, CDR1 is SGHNT and CDR2 is YYREEE (reference sequence).